This is a list of T cell receptor beta chains from one sample in a study of T cell responses to AZD1222 COVID-19 vaccine. The protocol was immunoSEQ multiplex PCR, while the TCRdb copy is restricted to in-frame clones and leaves out a portion. The sample has about 120,000 clones, 80% to 90% seen once. The sample was peripheral blood, taken on day 0 of AZD1222 vaccination. These TCRs come from an adult in good health. CDR3s include the opening cysteine and the closing phenylalanine or tryptophan. A D gene is named only where the DNA matches it firmly. Only some rows state a clone size, as once, few, many or a class for expanded clones.

clone size	D gene	V gene	J gene	CDR3 DNA	CDR3 protein
.	.	TRBV18	TRBJ2-5	TGTGCCAGCTCACGCCGGGAGACCTGGGAGACCCAGTACTTC	CASSRRETWETQYF
.	.	TRBV5-1	TRBJ2-2	TGCGCCAGCAGCTTGGGGGCACCGGGACCCAATATGAACACCGGGGAGCTGTTTTTT	CASSLGAPGPNMNTGELFF
.	TRBD1	TRBV5-1	TRBJ1-1	TGCGCCAGCAGATGGGACAGGCCACCCCCTGAAGCTTTCTTT	CASRWDRPPPEAFF
.	.	TRBV6-5	TRBJ1-2	TGTGCCAGCAGTTTCGGGGACTATGGCTACACCTTC	CASSFGDYGYTF
.	.	TRBV19	TRBJ1-2	TGTGCCAGTAGTATTTCGGCAGGCGGGGACTATGGCTACACCTTC	CASSISAGGDYGYTF
.	.	TRBV15	TRBJ2-5	TGTGCCACCAGCAGGGGTTTGGGAGAGACCCAGTACTTC	CATSRGLGETQYF
.	.	TRBV7-2	TRBJ2-5	TGTGCCAGCAGCTTAGTGTACCAGAGCGCGGGGCGGGAGACCCAGTACTTC	CASSLVYQSAGRETQYF
.	TRBD1	TRBV12-3/TRBV12-4	TRBJ1-1	TGTGCCAGCAGACAGACAGGGGCCTATGAAGCTTTCTTT	CASRQTGAYEAFF
.	TRBD1	TRBV5-1	TRBJ1-2	TGCGCCAGCAGACCAATTGACAGGGCCCCCTATGGCTACACCTTC	CASRPIDRAPYGYTF
.	.	TRBV30	TRBJ1-2	TGTGCCTGGAGTGTACGCCAGGGCTATGGCTACACCTTC	CAWSVRQGYGYTF
.	.	TRBV7-2	TRBJ1-5	TGTGCCAGCAGCTTAGTTGGGGTTCAGAGCAATCAGCCCCAGCATTTT	CASSLVGVQSNQPQHF
.	TRBD2	TRBV3-1/TRBV3-2	TRBJ2-2	TGTGCCAGCAGCCTCTGGACTAGCGGGCTCACCGGGGAGCTGTTTTTT	CASSLWTSGLTGELFF
.	TRBD2	TRBV4-2	TRBJ2-3	TGTGCCAGCAGCCAGAAAATAGCGGGAGGGTCCACAGATACGCAGTATTTT	CASSQKIAGGSTDTQYF
.	.	TRBV7-9	TRBJ1-1	TGTGCCAGCACCGAAGGTGGGATGGGCCCCCTTAGGACTTTCTTT	CASTEGGMGPLRTFF
.	TRBD1	TRBV19	TRBJ2-7	TGTGCCAGTAGCCCCGGGACAGGGGGCTACGAGCAGTACTTC	CASSPGTGGYEQYF
.	TRBD1	TRBV10-3	TRBJ2-1	TGTGCCATCAGTGCCTCCGGGACAGACTACAATGAGCAGTTCTTC	CAISASGTDYNEQFF
.	.	TRBV18	TRBJ1-1	TGTGCCAGCTCACCACCTAACCCTGGGGACACTGAAGCTTTCTTT	CASSPPNPGDTEAFF
.	.	TRBV6-2/TRBV6-3	TRBJ2-5	TGTGCCAGCAGTTACTTTGGGGTACAAGAGACCCAGTACTTC	CASSYFGVQETQYF
few	.	TRBV28	TRBJ1-2	TGTGCCAGCAGCCCAACTAACTATGGCTACACCTTC	CASSPTNYGYTF
.	.	TRBV4-3	TRBJ1-2	TGCGCCAGCAGCCAAGGCTTGGGAGACTATGGCTACACCTTC	CASSQGLGDYGYTF